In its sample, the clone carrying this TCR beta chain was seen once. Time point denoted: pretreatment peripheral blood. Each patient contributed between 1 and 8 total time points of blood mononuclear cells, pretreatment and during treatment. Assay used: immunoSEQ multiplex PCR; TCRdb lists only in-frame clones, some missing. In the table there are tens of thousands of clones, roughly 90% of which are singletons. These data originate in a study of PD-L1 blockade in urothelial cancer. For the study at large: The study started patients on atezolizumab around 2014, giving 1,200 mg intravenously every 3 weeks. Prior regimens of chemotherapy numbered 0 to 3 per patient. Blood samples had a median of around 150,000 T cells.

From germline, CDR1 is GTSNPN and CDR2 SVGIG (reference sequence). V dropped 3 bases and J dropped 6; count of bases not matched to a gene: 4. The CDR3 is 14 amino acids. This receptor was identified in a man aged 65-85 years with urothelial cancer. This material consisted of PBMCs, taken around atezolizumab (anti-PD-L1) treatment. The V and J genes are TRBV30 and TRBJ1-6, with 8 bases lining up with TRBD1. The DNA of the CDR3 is TGTGCCTGGAGCCGGGACAGGATTAATTCACCCCTCCACTTT. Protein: CAWSRDRINSPLHF.